The sequence of this T cell receptor (beta chain) was determined in a study of tumor T cells in aggressive B-cell lymphoma. Clones were read by immunoSEQ multiplex PCR, and TCRdb kept only the in-frame ones, dropping some. The repertoire includes roughly 740 clones, about 88% of them detected once, and 5.4% sits in the top ten. The CDR3 is made up of 14 amino acids. V was trimmed by 0 bases and J by 8 bases, leaving 15 bases between them. The V gene's germline CDR1 is SGHDT and CDR2 YYEEEE. V gene TRBV5-6 combines with J gene TRBJ2-7; D gene uncertain. The TCR was taken from an adult with diffuse large B cell lymphoma. The sample comprised tumor tissue. The CDR3 spells CASSLVSRSYKQYF. Here the CDR3 DNA reads TGTGCCAGCAGCTTGGTGTCTAGATCTTACAAGCAGTACTTC.